Described below is a single TCR beta chain sequence and its context. This record belongs to a study of blood T cell repertoires in COVID-19. Study information: PBMCs, B-cell-depleted T cells, or T cells provided the cDNA or gDNA that made up the material.

The protocol was immunoSEQ multiplex PCR, while the TCRdb copy is restricted to in-frame clones and leaves out a portion. The sample records about 420,000 clones, 85% to 90% being singletons. From germline, CDR1 is KGHDR and CDR2 SFDVKD. This CDR3 is built from 16 residues. V lost 2 bases and J lost 8; bases outside the gene matches: 5. Followed longitudinally, the Seattle patients had been enrolled during active infection. The specimen sequenced was peripheral blood. This TCR was recovered from a man younger than 35 with COVID-19, enrolled during active disease. The genes are TRBV24-1 and TRBJ2-1; the match to TRBD2 covers 13 bases. The CDR3 bases are TGTGCCACCAGTGATTCCGGGACTAGCGGGAAGGATGAGCAGTTCTTC. Translation: CATSDSGTSGKDEQFF.